These 17 T cell receptor beta chains came from one sample sequenced in a study of T cells in Graves' hyperthyroidism and ophthalmopathy (dated by TCRdb to between 2018 and 2020). The library was prepared using multiplex PCR. Sequencing took place on an Illumina HiSeq 2000. TCR beta CDR3 regions were amplified from RNA transcripts. A first-round RT-PCR of the TCR CDR3 used the HTBI primer set with the Qiagen OneStep RT-PCR kit. In-frame beta chains were kept once TCRdb had trimmed the public reads at Q25 with fastp and called clones with MiXCR. Rows are unified per CDR3 protein, each entry keeping the most common DNA and genes. This sample has about 640,000 distinct CDR3 sequences in its table, and around 15% of those were observed once. Around 12% of the sample lies in the top ten. Sequenced: blood. The receptors originated from a woman aged 50 to 60 with Graves' ophthalmopathy.

This clonotype was detected many times. The CDR3: CASSLWAGEDNEQFF. As DNA, the CDR3 is TGTGCCAGCAGCTTGTGGGCAGGGGAGGACAATGAGCAGTTCTTC. The chain couples TRBV11-3 to TRBJ2-1; D tentatively reads TRBD1 or TRBD2 (6 bases each). V was trimmed by 3 bases and J by 5 bases, leaving 14 bases between them. Germline lookup yields CDR1 SGHNT and CDR2 YENEEA. This CDR3 spans 15 amino acids. The variable domain in full, completed from reference TRBV11-3 and TRBJ2-1, reads EAGVVQSPRYKIIEKKQPVAFWCNPISGHNTLYWYLQNLGQGPELLIRYENEEAVDDSQLPKDRFSAERLKGVDSTLKIQPAELGDSAVYLCASSLWAGEDNEQFFGPGTRLTVL.

In DNA, the CDR3 is TGTGCCACCAGTGACCTGGATGAAGGGAGCTCTGGGGCCAACGTCCTGACTTTC. It is translated as CATSDLDEGSSGANVLTF. The rearrangement uses TRBV24-1 and TRBJ2-6, with a tentative D call TRBD2 (5 bases). V lost 4 bases to trimming and J lost 0 bases, with 15 bases between them. CDR1 and CDR2 (germline): KGHDR, SFDVKD. The CDR3 is 18 residues long.

This clonotype was seen only a few times. The V and J genes are TRBV27 and TRBJ1-2; 8 nucleotides agree with TRBD1. The V gene's germline CDR1 is MNHEY and CDR2 SMNVEV (reference sequence). J was trimmed by 3 bases and V by 5 bases; bases with no gene match: 8. CDR3 length: 15 residues. The CDR3 DNA reads TGTGCCAGCAGTCCGACGACAGGGGATGACTATGGCTACACCTTC. The encoded protein is CASSPTTGDDYGYTF.

Many counts were recorded for this clonotype. This chain joins TRBV20-1 and TRBJ2-3, with D possibly being TRBD1 (6 bases). V shed 0 bases and J shed 6 bases, with 13 bases lying between them. CDR1 is DFQATT and CDR2 is SNEGSKA in the germline V gene (reference sequence). The CDR3 is 14 residues long. CDR3 residues: CSARDSRGSDTQYF. The DNA for the CDR3 is TGCAGTGCTAGAGATTCAAGGGGGTCGGATACGCAGTATTTT.

The V gene is TRBV19, the J gene TRBJ2-1; D gene unclear. The V and J ends lost 0 bases and 0 bases respectively, with 12 bases between them. This CDR3 spans 17 amino acids. Germline assignment: CDR1 LNHDA and CDR2 SQIVND (reference sequence). CDR3 in DNA: TGTGCCAGTAGTATAGATCTAGGTCTCAGCTCCTACAATGAGCAGTTCTTC. It specifies CASSIDLGLSSYNEQFF.

In this sample, this clonotype turned up a few times. A much larger clone lies a single base off, so this may be a read error. V and J are TRBV11-1 and TRBJ2-1; 9 nucleotides agree with TRBD1. Germline values: CDR1 SGHAT, CDR2 FQDESV (reference sequence). There are 14 residues in the CDR3. The CDR3 sequence is CAGRYTGGRYEQFF. In DNA, the CDR3 is TGTGCCGGCAGATATACAGGGGGCAGGTATGAGCAGTTCTTC.

V usage is TRBV5-1 and J usage is TRBJ2-5, with D perhaps TRBD1 or TRBD2 (5 bases each). Trimming removed 0 bases at V and 5 bases at J, with 20 bases between. The germline gives CDR1 SGHRS, CDR2 YFSETQ. The CDR3 runs 17 residues. CDR3 sequence: CASSLAGRWFFAETQYF. DNA of the CDR3: TGCGCCAGCAGCTTGGCGGGACGGTGGTTTTTTGCGGAGACCCAGTACTTC.

The sample holds a few counts of this clonotype. The chain employs TRBV30 and TRBJ2-5; D is perhaps TRBD2 (6 bases). CDR1 is GTSNPN and CDR2 is SVGIG in the germline V gene (reference sequence). The CDR3 length is 16 residues. With 2 bases removed from V and 2 bases from J, the gap between germline ends came to 18 bases. CDR3 in amino acids: CAWSPERRVPQETQYF. The CDR3 bases are TGTGCCTGGAGTCCCGAACGGAGGGTCCCGCAAGAGACCCAGTACTTC.

The gene calls are TRBV27 and TRBJ2-2; 10 bases agree with TRBD2. With 5 bases clipped from V and 0 bases from J, the junction kept 6 bases outside the gene matches. The CDR3 is 17 residues long. In germline, CDR1 is MNHEY, CDR2 SMNVEV (reference sequence). The CDR3 reads CASSEISGRTNTGELFF. The CDR3 region has the DNA TGTGCCAGCAGTGAGATTAGCGGGAGGACGAACACCGGGGAGCTGTTTTTT.

The chain recombines TRBV5-5 with TRBJ1-1; D is undetermined. From germline, CDR1 is SGHKS and CDR2 YYEKEE (reference sequence). The CDR3 runs 14 residues. V was cut by 2 bases and J by 0 bases, with 8 bases left in between. Here the CDR3 reads CASSLSQVNTEAFF. The DNA for the CDR3 is TGTGCCAGCAGCTTAAGCCAGGTGAACACTGAAGCTTTCTTT.

This clonotype was found a few times. The V gene is TRBV4-2, the J gene TRBJ1-5; the D gene is possibly TRBD1 (6 bases). The germline V and J ends were trimmed by 1 base and 7 bases, with 11 bases remaining between them. The CDR3 is made up of 14 amino acids. Per germline, CDR1 LGHNA and CDR2 YNFKEQ. The CDR3 reads CASSQVWGGQPQHF. CDR3 DNA sequence: TGTGCCAGCAGCCAAGTTTGGGGGGGCCAGCCCCAGCATTTT.

There are many counts of this clonotype. V usage is TRBV5-1 and J usage is TRBJ2-1; 16 bases match TRBD2. The CDR3 extends over 18 amino acids. With V trimmed by 4 bases and J by 3 bases, 7 bases remained unmatched. The germline gives CDR1 SGHRS, CDR2 YFSETQ. CDR3 nucleotide sequence: TGCGCCAGCAGCCCGGGACTAGCGGGAGGGTTTTTCTACAATGAGCAGTTCTTC. It is translated as CASSPGLAGGFFYNEQFF.

The rearrangement links TRBV5-1 to TRBJ2-2, with TRBD2 matching 10 bases. CDR1 and CDR2 from the germline V gene are SGHRS and YFSETQ. The trim removed 4 bases at V and 8 bases at J, leaving 11 bases unmatched. The CDR3 runs 16 residues. The CDR3: CASSPHLAGESGELFF. The DNA for the CDR3 is TGCGCCAGCAGCCCCCACCTAGCGGGAGAATCTGGGGAGCTGTTTTTT.

A word on this clonotype: This may be a read error, as it is one base from a much larger clone. The rearrangement uses TRBV7-2 and TRBJ2-3; TRBD2 agrees at 7 bases. In germline, CDR1 is SGHTA, CDR2 FQGNSA. The CDR3 is 15 residues long. The CDR3: CASSSTSRSTVTQYF. In DNA form, the CDR3 reads TGTGCCAGCAGTTCGACTAGCCGTAGCACAGTTACGCAGTATTTT.

The CDR3 sequence: CASNPLAGNTGELFF. The DNA of the CDR3 is TGTGCCAGCAATCCCCTAGCGGGAAACACCGGGGAGCTGTTTTTT. The V and J genes are TRBV27 and TRBJ2-2, with 9 bases aligning to TRBD2. Unmatched junction bases numbered 5, after V lost 7 bases and J lost 2 bases. The CDR3 extends over 15 amino acids. Germline V lookup: CDR1 MNHEY, CDR2 SMNVEV (reference sequence).

This clonotype has a count of ten or more. The chain uses TRBV5-1 and TRBJ1-1; D ambiguous. The CDR3 spans 16 residues. Germline loops: CDR1 SGHRS, CDR2 YFSETQ. Trimming stripped 0 bases from V and 5 bases from J, with 17 bases between. The CDR3 DNA is TGCGCCAGCAGCTTGGGGGATGGGAGGTCAGCTACTGAAGCTTTCTTT. Amino acids: CASSLGDGRSATEAFF.

This clonotype was recorded many times. J is TRBJ2-7 and V is TRBV15; TRBD2 matches 13 bases. This CDR3 is 16 amino acids long. The germline CDR1 and CDR2 sequences are LNHNV and YYDKDF (reference sequence). V was clipped by 4 bases and J by 5 bases; unmatched bases: 8. The CDR3 protein is CATSKTRLAGGHEQYF. CDR3 DNA: TGTGCCACCAGCAAAACCAGACTAGCGGGAGGACACGAGCAGTACTTC.